A selection of T cell receptor beta chains follows, all from one sample in a study of glioma-infiltrating T cells after dendritic cell vaccination. Some clones are missing from TCRdb's copy, which holds only in-frame ones; the method was immunoSEQ multiplex PCR. This sample has under 130,000 clones, with about four fifths found just once. The source was blood, collected before dendritic cell vaccination. The receptors stem from a human donor with glioblastoma. The CDR3 runs from the conserved cysteine through the conserved F or W. A D gene is named only where the DNA matches it firmly. The size of a clone is reported for some rows only, either as once, few or many, or as a class for expanded clones.

TRBD2	TRBV13	-	TRBJ2-5	TGTGCCAGCAGCAGACTAGCGGGGGGACAAGAGACCCAGTACTTC	CASSRLAGGQETQYF
-	TRBV7-9	-	TRBJ2-7	TGTGCCAGCAGCCCGACAGTCTACGAGCAGTACTTC	CASSPTVYEQYF
-	TRBV14	-	TRBJ2-1	TGTGCCAGCAGCGCTCCACAGCTTGACTCCTACAATGAGCAGTTCTTC	CASSAPQLDSYNEQFF
TRBD2	TRBV10-2	-	TRBJ2-1	TGCGCCAGCTCGGACAGATTAGCGGGGGGGCCGGGCAATGAGCAGTTCTTC	CASSDRLAGGPGNEQFF
TRBD1	TRBV11-3	-	TRBJ2-3	TGTGCCAGCAGCCCAGGGACAGGGGGAGGCACAGATACGCAGTATTTT	CASSPGTGGGTDTQYF
-	TRBV7-2	once	TRBJ1-1	TGTGCCAGCAGCTTATACAGAAACACTGAAGCTTTCTTT	CASSLYRNTEAFF
-	TRBV4-2	-	TRBJ2-7	TGTGCCAGCAGCCAAGAGAGCGACGAGCAGTACTTC	CASSQESDEQYF
TRBD1	TRBV19	-	TRBJ1-4	TGTGCCAGTAGAGGGACAGGGATCGAAAAACTGTTTTTT	CASRGTGIEKLFF
TRBD2	TRBV7-2	-	TRBJ2-7	TGTGCCAGCAGCCGGCGGGGGGGCGTCTACGAGCAGTACTTC	CASSRRGGVYEQYF
-	TRBV7-2	-	TRBJ1-3	TGTGCCAGCAGCCCCGACTCGAGCTCTGGAAACACCATATATTTT	CASSPDSSSGNTIYF
TRBD1	TRBV19	-	TRBJ2-7	TGTGCCAGTAGCCCGGGACAGGGGAATTACTACGAGCAGTACTTC	CASSPGQGNYYEQYF
TRBD2	TRBV30	-	TRBJ2-3	TGTGCCTGGAGTGTGTTGGGGGGGGTGGCAGATACGCAGTATTTT	CAWSVLGGVADTQYF
-	TRBV5-3	-	TRBJ1-2	TGTGCCAGAAGACCCCGTGAAGGGAGGAACGGCTACACCTTC	CARRPREGRNGYTF
TRBD1	TRBV10-3	-	TRBJ2-2	TGTGCCATCCCCGGGACAGATGGTACCGGGGAGCTGTTTTTT	CAIPGTDGTGELFF
-	TRBV11-2	-	TRBJ2-1	TGTGCCAGCAGCTTATATGATGAGCAGTTCTTC	CASSLYDEQFF
-	TRBV7-2	-	TRBJ2-7	TGTGCCAGCAGCCTGATGAGTTACGAGCAGTACTTC	CASSLMSYEQYF
-	TRBV7-2	-	TRBJ2-7	TGTGCCAGCAGCTTCCTGGGAGGTCCTTACTCCTACGAGCAGTACTTC	CASSFLGGPYSYEQYF
-	TRBV5-4	-	TRBJ1-6	TGTGCCAGCAGCCAACCCGACGGGAGCTCCTATAATTCACCCCTCCACTTT	CASSQPDGSSYNSPLHF
-	TRBV29-1	once	TRBJ2-1	TGCAGCGCCGGACCCGGGGATGAGCAGTTCTTC	CSAGPGDEQFF
TRBD1	TRBV19	-	TRBJ2-2	TGTGCCAGTACCTTACAGGGGGCACGGACCGGGGAGCTGTTTTTT	CASTLQGARTGELFF
TRBD1	TRBV5-6	-	TRBJ1-2	TGTGCCAGCAGCTATAAGACAGGGATCTATGGCTACACCTTC	CASSYKTGIYGYTF
-	TRBV19	-	TRBJ1-2	TGTGCCAGTAGCCTGGGACAATATGGCTACACCTTC	CASSLGQYGYTF
-	TRBV11-2	-	TRBJ2-1	TGTGCCAGCAGCCTACAGGGTCATGAGCAGTTCTTC	CASSLQGHEQFF
TRBD1	TRBV4-1	-	TRBJ1-5	TGCGCCAGCAGCCCAGGACAGGGACCACGCAATCAGCCCCAGCATTTT	CASSPGQGPRNQPQHF
-	TRBV7-2	-	TRBJ1-2	TGTGCCAGCAGTCCCTCCGGGTCGCCTCTTTACACCTTC	CASSPSGSPLYTF
-	TRBV11-2	-	TRBJ2-1	TGTGCCAGCAGCTTAGTTTCCCTTTATAGGGGTAATGAGCAGTTCTTC	CASSLVSLYRGNEQFF
-	TRBV2	few	TRBJ1-3	TGTGCCAGCAGACAGGGAGGGAGTTACACCATATATTTT	CASRQGGSYTIYF
TRBD1	TRBV30	-	TRBJ1-5	TGTGCCTGGACCCCCAGGGGACAGGGTATAGGGAATCAGCCCCAGCATTTT	CAWTPRGQGIGNQPQHF
TRBD1	TRBV9	-	TRBJ1-6	TGTGCCAGCAGCCTCGAGGGGGCCGAGAATTCACCCCTCCACTTT	CASSLEGAENSPLHF
TRBD2	TRBV7-2	once	TRBJ2-3	TGTGCCAGCAGGAGTGGACTAGCGGGAGATACGCAGTATTTT	CASRSGLAGDTQYF
TRBD1	TRBV6-1	-	TRBJ2-1	TGTGCCAGCAGTGGGGACAGGGGATACAATGAGCAGTTCTTC	CASSGDRGYNEQFF
-	TRBV18	-	TRBJ2-2	TGTGCCAGCTCACCCACGGGAGACAGGGAATCGATCGGGGAGCTGTTTTTT	CASSPTGDRESIGELFF
-	TRBV19	-	TRBJ2-1	TGTGCCAGTATGGGGGCCGGTGAGCAGTTCTTC	CASMGAGEQFF
TRBD1	TRBV7-7	-	TRBJ2-1	TGTGCTAGCAGCTTAGGAGGACGTCAGGGGGATAAGTTCTTC	CASSLGGRQGDKFF
-	TRBV7-6	once	TRBJ1-5	TGTGCCAGCAGCCTCGGACAGACCAGCAATCAGCCCCAGCATTTT	CASSLGQTSNQPQHF
TRBD1	TRBV25-1	once	TRBJ2-2	TGTGCCAGCTCCCGGACAGGTGACACCGGGGAGCTGTTTTTT	CASSRTGDTGELFF
-	TRBV2	-	TRBJ1-4	TGTGCCAGCAGTCAGGGGTTTACTAATGAAAAACTGTTTTTT	CASSQGFTNEKLFF
-	TRBV2	-	TRBJ2-7	TGTGCCAGCAGCGTACAGGGGGGGGACTACGAGCAGTACTTC	CASSVQGGDYEQYF
-	TRBV19	-	TRBJ1-2	TGTGCCAGTAGTAGGGACACCTACTATGGCTACACCTTC	CASSRDTYYGYTF